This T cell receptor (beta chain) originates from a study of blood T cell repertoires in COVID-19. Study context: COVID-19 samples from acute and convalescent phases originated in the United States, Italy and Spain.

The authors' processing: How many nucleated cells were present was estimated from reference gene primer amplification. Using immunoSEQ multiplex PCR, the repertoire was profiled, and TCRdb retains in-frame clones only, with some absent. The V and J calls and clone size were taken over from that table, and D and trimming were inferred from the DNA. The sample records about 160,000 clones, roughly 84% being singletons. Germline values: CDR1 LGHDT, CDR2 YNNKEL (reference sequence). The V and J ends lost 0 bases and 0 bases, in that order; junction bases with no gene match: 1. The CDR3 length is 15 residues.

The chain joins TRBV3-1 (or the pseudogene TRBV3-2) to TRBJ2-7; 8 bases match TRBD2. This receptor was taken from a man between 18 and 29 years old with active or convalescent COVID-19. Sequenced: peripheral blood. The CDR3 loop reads CASSQERGASYEQYF. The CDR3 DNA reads TGTGCCAGCAGCCAAGAGCGGGGGGCCTCCTACGAGCAGTACTTC.